This TCR beta chain was recovered during a study of cytomegalovirus exposure and HLA in healthy donors (dated by TCRdb to between 2016 and 2019). As for the study more broadly: An earlier analysis of some 600 of the donors reported under 300 Gb of sequence data and 117 million unique TCR beta sequences obtained from about 180 million T cells. Roughly 300 gigabases of sequencing data and around 85 million unique TCR sequences made up an early release that covered 500 to 700 HLA-typed donors. Among the approximately 420 genotyped donors, about 85% belonged to the genetic ancestry cluster associated with self-reported Caucasian donors. The study aimed to test whether cataloging public T cell receptors could reveal signatures of past pathogen exposure. The study used immunosequencing to profile the T cell repertoires of approximately 640 subjects and linked those repertoires to cytomegalovirus serostatus. A separate validation cohort of 90 to 150 different subjects was used in addition to the 666-subject first cohort. To predict cytomegalovirus infection status, the study brought together high-throughput TCR immunosequencing, statistical association of individual TCRs with disease status, and machine learning. To study patterns of TCR occurrence, a later analysis re-analyzed previously published TCR beta repertoires from several hundred donors and added high-resolution HLA genotyping. The later analysis used no new phenotypic data to find candidate immune exposures, relying instead on TCR beta sequences and their occurrence across donors. In an earlier analysis of roughly 600 of the donors, high-throughput TCR beta sequencing was used to judge whether each TCR beta V gene segment behaved as functional or pseudogenic. Donor age, sex, ethnicity and CMV serostatus were compiled alongside the repertoire data. In a later genetic analysis, genome-wide SNP genotypes for about three fifths of the 666 donors were used, and that subset was treated as a discovery cohort. Every discovery cohort repertoire had been produced on one sequencing platform. Class I and class II HLA loci were covered by the typing at four-digit resolution. The number of donors typed differed by locus, with roughly 629-640 for A, B, C, DRB1 and DQB1, more than 500 for DQA1, 600 to 610 for DPA1, and under 490 for DPB1. Because of strong linkage in the cohort, five DR-DQ haplotypes were treated as single units for association and clustering. On average, over 200,000 unique TCR beta nucleotide sequences were sequenced per donor among about 400 genotyped donors of the cohort, with about 19% of those sequences being non-productive.

What the authors observed across the whole study: Correlated functional status among segregating V segments might be attributable to linkage disequilibrium, but an unknown experimental factor could not be ruled out. Some IMGT-functional V segments, including TRBV6-2 and TRBV6-3, could not be told apart with the 87-base-pair reads, so those segments were excluded. In an earlier analysis of about 600 of the donors, most TCR beta V segments appeared in productive rearrangements about 90% or about 30% of the time, broadly matching IMGT annotations. CMV serostatus was the only immune exposure information available for the cohort. Compared with the approximately 600-donor mean, donors in an Asian-associated ancestry cluster had fewer N-insertions in productive TCRs, according to a later genetic analysis. A later analysis found that HLA-associated TCR beta chains were more clonally expanded and had lower generation probabilities than equally common non-associated chains. The authors suggested that the approach could potentially be extended to other disease states and immunological phenotypes. A group of highly shared sequence variants was considered likely to be a technical artifact of the sequencing pipeline. A later analysis associated about 16,000 TCR beta sequences with specific HLA alleles at a false discovery rate of 0.05. In a later analysis, TCR association rates were found to vary across HLA loci, with the most associated TCRs seen for DRB1 alleles and the fewest for HLA-C alleles. In a later analysis, several top co-occurrence clusters were reported to appear linked to parvovirus B19, influenza, CMV and Epstein-Barr virus. In vitro tests confirmed that a few of the cytomegalovirus-associated TCR beta chains recognize cytomegalovirus antigens. Because HLA typing was missing for some donors at each locus, association tests included only the typed subset. When HLA alleles, especially DR and DQ, strongly co-occurred, TCR associations were difficult to assign to individual alleles. Because counts were too low, about 15 rarely observed V segments, including chromosome 9 orphons, were left out of the earlier analysis of 587 of the donors. In both the original and validation cohorts, the classifier was reported to diagnose cytomegalovirus status with high specificity and sensitivity. Sequencing depth was assumed to be roughly uniform across donors in the presence/absence analyses, though that assumption may not hold. A total of around 150 TCR beta chains were listed by the study as associated with cytomegalovirus. The cohort was sequenced for TCR beta chains only, and without alpha or paired-chain data the features that could be detected were limited. Most CMV-associated TCR beta chains appeared to be HLA-restricted in a later analysis, and the HLA associations seemed to be driven largely by CMV exposure. Across donors, most TCR sequences were observed very rarely, whereas some public TCRs were present in many individuals. A further reported finding was that TCR beta sequences accurately predicted the HLA-A and HLA-B alleles for most subjects in the first cohort. In a later genetic analysis, a missense DCLRE1C variant was associated with V-gene and J-gene trimming of TCR beta chains, and the association was replicated in an independent cohort.

The cohort consisted of more than 650 healthy bone marrow donors. Cohort members were all nominally healthy when sampled, although unrecorded immune exposures were likely present. The donor tested CMV seropositive, placing the donor among the 289 seropositive members of the cohort. A peripheral blood sample was collected from each donor, and TCR beta sequencing was performed on peripheral blood mononuclear cells. The Qiagen DNeasy Blood Extraction Kit was used to extract genomic DNA from the blood cell samples. A remark on this clone: Its specific antigen is unknown. Base-call qualities are not available, and no considerably larger clone is one nucleotide away.

The CDR3 goes from the cysteine to the phenylalanine over 15 residues. The retained sequence is limited to the CDR3, 45 bases, with the frame set at the first base. The germline V gene supplies CDR1 MNHEY and CDR2 SVGAGI. The trim is 6 bases for V and 6 bases for J, with a gap of 20 bases between the germline ends. The method was the immunoSEQ multiplex PCR assay. The multiplex PCR relied on a mix of 60 forward primers for TCR Vbeta segments and 13 reverse primers for TCR Jbeta segments. Amplification of the CDR3 region of rearranged TCR beta genes was performed with a multiplex PCR assay on genomic DNA. Amplified TCR beta libraries were sequenced as 87-base-pair reads on the Illumina HiSeq System. The study's own analysis went as follows. In a later analysis, 70 million to 95 million unique TCR beta chains were counted across the 650 to 750 repertoires, and roughly 10 million of these chains were shared by at least two donors. Raw reads were error-corrected and collapsed into unique sequences with a nearest-neighbor algorithm that merged closely related sequences to remove PCR and sequencing errors. V, D and J gene segments were assigned by aligning CDR3 sequences to IMGT reference sequences. For a sequence to be retained, a match of at least six nucleotides was required to both a V gene segment and a J gene segment. A rearrangement was called productive if the CDR3 had no stop codons and remained in frame with V and J, and every other rearrangement was called non-productive. Following IMGT convention, CDR3 was defined as the stretch from the second conserved V-encoded cysteine up to the conserved J-encoded phenylalanine. The earlier analysis of some 540 of the donors excluded any sequence lacking an unambiguous match to a single V gene segment. An earlier analysis of some 610 of the donors called V segments functional above 56.7% productive rearrangements and segregating when the between-donor standard deviation exceeded 5%. A statistical classification framework was developed to diagnose cytomegalovirus status using the catalog of TCR beta chain sequences. A later analysis assigned V and J genes by comparing TCR nucleotide sequences with IMGT/GENE-DB human TR gene sequences. A later analysis assigned CDR3 sequences and most-parsimonious VDJ recombination scenarios with the TCRdist pipeline. In a later analysis, each TCR beta chain was defined by its CDR3 amino acid sequence together with its V-gene family, and reads lacking a unique V-gene family were excluded. In a later analysis, 500 to 650 highly shared, low-generation-probability nucleotide sequences were removed to address suspected cross-contamination and a sequencing artifact. In a later analysis, a clonal expansion index for each public chain was calculated from normalized within-repertoire ranks of inferred template counts. Generation probabilities in a later analysis came from a VDJ recombination model fitted to out-of-frame rearrangements, and those results were checked against IGoR. In a later analysis, TCR-TCR, TCR-HLA and TCR-CMV co-occurrence was scored with hypergeometric tests, and a repertoire-size bias correction was applied to TCR pairs. In a later analysis, false discovery rates were estimated by permuting HLA or CMV assignments 20 times. In a later analysis, co-occurring TCRs were grouped using DBSCAN, and TCRdist sequence similarity was added for clustering within HLA-allele-positive subsets. Co-occurrence clustering excluded repertoires with fewer than 30,000 or more than 120,000 public chains, plus five with anomalous nucleotide sharing. This immuneACCESS table, as held by TCRdb, lists in-frame sequences with V and J called but not all clones. Of the missing ones, under half trace to an unresolved V gene in checked studies; the others have no known cause. The D gene and trimming were derived from the DNA, and the V and J assignments and clone size from that table. A total of about 130,000 clones appear in this sample, more than 9% of them only once. Jointly, the top ten make up around 4.6% of the sample.

This sequence was found in a woman younger than 30 in good health and CMV-seropositive. Sequences were obtained from PBMCs. The sequence links TRBV6-5 to TRBJ2-5, with TRBD2 perhaps the D gene, on 6 matching bases. CDR3 reads: CASRGPGGIVKTQYF. The DNA sequence is TGTGCCAGCAGAGGCCCTGGGGGGATCGTAAAGACCCAGTACTTC.